The rows below give T cell receptor beta chains drawn from one sample of a study of T cells after yellow fever vaccination. Via MiXCR, TCRdb re-called the 5' RACE reads, giving one row per CDR3 protein. Of 120,000 or so distinct CDR3 sequences in the sample, 8.9% were seen once. Sequencing used CD8+ T cells sorted from PBMCs, obtained on the day of the yellow fever booster vaccination. The source is a man aged 18 to 35 who received the YFV17D yellow fever vaccine. Each CDR3 is given with its conserved first and last residue. Each record gives: clone size, J gene, D gene, V gene, CDR3 protein, CDR3 DNA. D genes are given only for firm matches. Clone sizes are given selectively: once, few, many, or a class where the clone is expanded.

.,TRBJ2-5,TRBD2,TRBV11-2,CASSPGLAGAVVQETQYF,TGTGCCAGCAGCCCCGGACTAGCGGGGGCCGTGGTACAAGAGACCCAGTACTTC
few,TRBJ2-2,.,TRBV13,CASSFGVAPGELFF,TGTGCCAGCAGCTTCGGGGTGGCCCCCGGGGAGCTGTTTTTT
many,TRBJ2-7,.,TRBV20-1,CSARDETDYEQYF,TGCAGTGCTAGAGATGAAACCGACTACGAGCAGTACTTC
.,TRBJ1-2,.,TRBV25-1,CASSETTSNYGYTF,TGTGCCAGCAGTGAAACAACCTCTAACTATGGCTACACCTTC
few,TRBJ1-1,TRBD1,TRBV7-9,CASSKGQGQSTEAFF,TGTGCCAGCAGCAAGGGACAGGGGCAGTCCACTGAAGCTTTCTTT
.,TRBJ2-5,TRBD2,TRBV30,CAWSDLGLAIQTQYF,TGTGCCTGGAGTGATTTGGGACTAGCGATCCAGACCCAGTACTTC
.,TRBJ2-5,TRBD1,TRBV7-9,CASSSGVRQGYQETQYF,TGTGCCAGCAGCTCCGGCGTAAGACAGGGGTACCAAGAGACCCAGTACTTC
few,TRBJ1-1,TRBD1,TRBV5-1,CASTQGGNTEAFF,TGCGCCAGCACACAGGGGGGGAACACTGAAGCTTTCTTT
.,TRBJ1-6,.,TRBV7-9,CASSPSTRGSPLHF,TGTGCCAGCAGCCCGTCGACAAGGGGTTCACCCCTCCACTTT
.,TRBJ1-6,.,TRBV14,CASSQAPENSPLHF,TGTGCCAGCAGCCAAGCCCCCGAAAATTCACCCCTCCACTTT